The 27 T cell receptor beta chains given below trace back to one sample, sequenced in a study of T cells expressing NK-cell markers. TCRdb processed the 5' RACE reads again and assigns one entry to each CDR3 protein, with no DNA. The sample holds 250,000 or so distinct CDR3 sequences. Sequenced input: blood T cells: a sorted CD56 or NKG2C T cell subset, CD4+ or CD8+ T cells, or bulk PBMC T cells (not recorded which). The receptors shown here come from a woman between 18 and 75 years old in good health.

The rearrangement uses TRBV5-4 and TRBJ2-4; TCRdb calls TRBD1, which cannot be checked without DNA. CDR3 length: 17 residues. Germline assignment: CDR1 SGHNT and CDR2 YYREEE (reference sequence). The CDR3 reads CASSTGTTRGGKNIQYF.

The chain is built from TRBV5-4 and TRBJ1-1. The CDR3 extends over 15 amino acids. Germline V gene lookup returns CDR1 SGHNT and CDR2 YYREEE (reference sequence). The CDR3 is CASSLPGGKNTEAFF.

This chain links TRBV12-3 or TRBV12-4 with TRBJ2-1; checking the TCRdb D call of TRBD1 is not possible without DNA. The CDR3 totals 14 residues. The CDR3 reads CASSLQGARSEQFF.

CDR3 sequence reads: CASPRASGRRDTQYF. The chain recombines TRBV12-3 or TRBV12-4 with TRBJ2-3; the D call of TRBD2 rests on TCRdb alone, since no DNA is present to check it. The CDR3 length is 15 residues.

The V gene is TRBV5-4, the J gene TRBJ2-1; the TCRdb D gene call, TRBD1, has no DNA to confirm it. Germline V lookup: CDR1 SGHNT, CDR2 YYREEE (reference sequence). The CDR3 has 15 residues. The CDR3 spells CASSLPTGSYNEQFF.

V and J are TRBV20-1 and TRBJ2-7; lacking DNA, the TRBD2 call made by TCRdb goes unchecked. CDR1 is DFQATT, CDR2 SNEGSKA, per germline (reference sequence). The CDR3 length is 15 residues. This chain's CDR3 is CSARGSGARSYEQYF.

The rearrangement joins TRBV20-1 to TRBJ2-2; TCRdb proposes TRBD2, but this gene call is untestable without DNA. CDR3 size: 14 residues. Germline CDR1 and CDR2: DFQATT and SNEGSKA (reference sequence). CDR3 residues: CSVQRLANTGELFF.

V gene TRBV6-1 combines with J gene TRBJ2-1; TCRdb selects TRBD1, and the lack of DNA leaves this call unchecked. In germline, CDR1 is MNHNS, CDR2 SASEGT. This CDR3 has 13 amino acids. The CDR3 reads CASRGGDRFGQFF.

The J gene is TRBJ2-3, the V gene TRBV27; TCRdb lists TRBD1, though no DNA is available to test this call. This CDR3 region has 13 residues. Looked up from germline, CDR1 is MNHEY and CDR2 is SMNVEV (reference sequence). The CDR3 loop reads CASSLGTSPFWHF.

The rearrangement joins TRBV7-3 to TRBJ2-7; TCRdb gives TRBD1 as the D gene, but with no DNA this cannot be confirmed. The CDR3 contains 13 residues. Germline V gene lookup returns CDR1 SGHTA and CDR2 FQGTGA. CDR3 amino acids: CASSPQQGREQYF.

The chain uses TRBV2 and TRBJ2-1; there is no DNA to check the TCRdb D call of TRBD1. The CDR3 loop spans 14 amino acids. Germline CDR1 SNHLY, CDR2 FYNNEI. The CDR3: CASSGRTANNEQFF. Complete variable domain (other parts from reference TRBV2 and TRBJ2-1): EPEVTQTPSHQVTQMGQEVILRCVPISNHLYFYWYRQILGQKVEFLVSFYNNEISEKSEIFDDQFSVERPDGSNFTLKIRSTKLEDSAMYFCASSGRTANNEQFFGPGTRLTVL.

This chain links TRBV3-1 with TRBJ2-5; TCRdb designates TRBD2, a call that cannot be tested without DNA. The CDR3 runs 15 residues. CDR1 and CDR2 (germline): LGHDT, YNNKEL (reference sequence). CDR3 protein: CASSPRLAGDETQYF.

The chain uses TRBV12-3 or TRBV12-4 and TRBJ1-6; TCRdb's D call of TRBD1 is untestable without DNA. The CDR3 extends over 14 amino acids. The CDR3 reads CASSRDRGVSPLHF.

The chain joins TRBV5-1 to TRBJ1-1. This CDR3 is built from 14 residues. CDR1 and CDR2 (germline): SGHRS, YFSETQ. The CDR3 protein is CASSLGHLNTEAFF.

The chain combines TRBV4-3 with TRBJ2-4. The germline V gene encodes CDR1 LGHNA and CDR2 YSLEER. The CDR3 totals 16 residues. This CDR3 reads CASSQASGLIKNIQYF.

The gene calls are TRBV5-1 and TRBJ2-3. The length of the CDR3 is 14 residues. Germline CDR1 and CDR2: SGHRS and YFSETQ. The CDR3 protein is CASSFTSSTDTQYF.

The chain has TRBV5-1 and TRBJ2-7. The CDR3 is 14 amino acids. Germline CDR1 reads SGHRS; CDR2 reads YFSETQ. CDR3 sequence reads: CASSLAVDGYEQYF.

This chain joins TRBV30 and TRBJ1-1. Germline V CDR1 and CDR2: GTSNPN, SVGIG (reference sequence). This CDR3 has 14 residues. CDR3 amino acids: CAWNPSALNTEAFF. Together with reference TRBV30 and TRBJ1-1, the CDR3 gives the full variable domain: SQTIHQWPATLVQPVGSPLSLECTVEGTSNPNLYWYRQAAGRGLQLLFYSVGIGQISSEVPQNLSASRPQDRQFILSSKKLLLSDSGFYLCAWNPSALNTEAFFGQGTRLTVV.

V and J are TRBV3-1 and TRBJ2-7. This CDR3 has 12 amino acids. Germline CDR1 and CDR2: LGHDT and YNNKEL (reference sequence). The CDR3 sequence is CASSIGDYEQYF.

CDR3 region: CASSNSGLTETQYF. V gene TRBV28 combines with J gene TRBJ2-5; the D call from TCRdb, TRBD1, cannot be confirmed without DNA. CDR3 size: 14 residues. Germline loops: CDR1 MDHEN, CDR2 SYDVKM.

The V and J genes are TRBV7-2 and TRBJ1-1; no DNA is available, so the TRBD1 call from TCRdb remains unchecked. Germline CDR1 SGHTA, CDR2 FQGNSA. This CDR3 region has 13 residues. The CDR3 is CASGGRPNTEAFF.

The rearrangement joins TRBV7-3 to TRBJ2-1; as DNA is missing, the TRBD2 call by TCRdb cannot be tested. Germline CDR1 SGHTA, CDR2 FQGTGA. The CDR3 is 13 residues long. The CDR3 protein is CASSLSGGTEQFF.

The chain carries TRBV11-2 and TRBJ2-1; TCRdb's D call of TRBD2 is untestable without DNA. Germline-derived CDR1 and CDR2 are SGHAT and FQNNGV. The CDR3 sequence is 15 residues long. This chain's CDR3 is CASTAGTSGNNEQFF.

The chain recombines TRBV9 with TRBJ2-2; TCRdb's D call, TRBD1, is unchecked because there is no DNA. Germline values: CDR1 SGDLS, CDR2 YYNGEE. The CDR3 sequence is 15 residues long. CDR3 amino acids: CASSRTGANTGELFF. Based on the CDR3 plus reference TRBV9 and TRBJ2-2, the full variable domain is DSGVTQTPKHLITATGQRVTLRCSPRSGDLSVYWYQQSLDQGLQFLIQYYNGEERAKGNILERFSAQQFPDLHSELNLSSLELGDSALYFCASSRTGANTGELFFGEGSRLTVL.

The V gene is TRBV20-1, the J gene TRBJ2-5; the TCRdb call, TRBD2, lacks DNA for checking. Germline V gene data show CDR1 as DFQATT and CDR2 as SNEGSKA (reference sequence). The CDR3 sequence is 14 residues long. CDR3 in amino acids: CSATLLAGQETQYF.

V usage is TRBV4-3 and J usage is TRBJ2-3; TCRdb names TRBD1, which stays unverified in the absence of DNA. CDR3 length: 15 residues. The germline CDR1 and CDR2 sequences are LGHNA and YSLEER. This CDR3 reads CASSQGWGGADTQYF.

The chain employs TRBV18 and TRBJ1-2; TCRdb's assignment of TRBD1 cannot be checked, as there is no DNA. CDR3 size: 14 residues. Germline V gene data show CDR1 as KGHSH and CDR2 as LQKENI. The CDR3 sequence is CASSPRQGNYGYTF.